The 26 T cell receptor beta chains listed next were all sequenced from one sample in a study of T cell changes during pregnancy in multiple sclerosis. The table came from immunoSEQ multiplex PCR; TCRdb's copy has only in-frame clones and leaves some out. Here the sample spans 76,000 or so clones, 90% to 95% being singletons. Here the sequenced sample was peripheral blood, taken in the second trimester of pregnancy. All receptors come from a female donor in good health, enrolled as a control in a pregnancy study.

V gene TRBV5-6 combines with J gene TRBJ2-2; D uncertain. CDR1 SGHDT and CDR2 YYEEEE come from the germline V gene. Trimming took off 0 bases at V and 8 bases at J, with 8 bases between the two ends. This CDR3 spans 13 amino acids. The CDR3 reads CASSLVLRGELFF. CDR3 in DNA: TGTGCCAGCAGCTTGGTTCTGCGGGGGGAGCTGTTTTTT.

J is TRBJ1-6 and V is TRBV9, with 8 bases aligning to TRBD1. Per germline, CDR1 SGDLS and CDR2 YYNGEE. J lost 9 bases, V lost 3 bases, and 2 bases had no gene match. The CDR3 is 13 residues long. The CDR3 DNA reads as TGTGCCAGCAGCGGGACAGGGTTTTCACCCCTCCACTTT. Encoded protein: CASSGTGFSPLHF.

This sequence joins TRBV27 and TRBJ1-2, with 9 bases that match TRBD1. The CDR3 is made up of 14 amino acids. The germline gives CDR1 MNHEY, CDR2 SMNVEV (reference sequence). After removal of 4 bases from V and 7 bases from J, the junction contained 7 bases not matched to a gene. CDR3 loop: CASSSTGQGFGYTF. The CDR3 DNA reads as TGTGCCAGCAGTTCTACGGGACAGGGTTTTGGCTACACCTTC.

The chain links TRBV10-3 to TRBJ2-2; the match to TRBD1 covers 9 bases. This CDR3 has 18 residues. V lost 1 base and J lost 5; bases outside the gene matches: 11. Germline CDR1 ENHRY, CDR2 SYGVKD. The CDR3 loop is CAISEWDEDRGFTGELFF. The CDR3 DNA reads TGTGCCATCAGTGAGTGGGACGAGGACAGGGGTTTTACCGGGGAGCTGTTTTTT.

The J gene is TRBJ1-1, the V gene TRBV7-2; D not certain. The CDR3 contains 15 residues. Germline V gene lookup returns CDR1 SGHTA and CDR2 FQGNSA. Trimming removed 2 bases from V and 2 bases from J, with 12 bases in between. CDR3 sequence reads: CASSLIVQSNTEAFF. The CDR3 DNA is TGTGCCAGCAGCTTAATAGTACAGTCTAACACTGAAGCTTTCTTT.

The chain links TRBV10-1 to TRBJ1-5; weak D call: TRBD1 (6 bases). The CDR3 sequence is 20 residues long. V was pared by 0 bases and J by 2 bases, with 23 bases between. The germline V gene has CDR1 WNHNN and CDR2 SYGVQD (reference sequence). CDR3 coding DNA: TGCGCCAGCAGTGAGTCGGGGGCAGTGAAGGGCTGCGGAGGCAATCAGCCCCAGCATTTT. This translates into CASSESGAVKGCGGNQPQHF.

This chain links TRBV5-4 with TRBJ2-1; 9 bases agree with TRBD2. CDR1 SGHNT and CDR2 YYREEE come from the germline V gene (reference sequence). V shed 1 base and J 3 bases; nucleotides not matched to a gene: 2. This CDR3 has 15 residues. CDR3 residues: CASSLPSGVYNEQFF. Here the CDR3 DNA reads TGTGCCAGCAGCTTGCCTAGCGGGGTCTACAATGAGCAGTTCTTC. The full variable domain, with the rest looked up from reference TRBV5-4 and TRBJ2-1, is ETGVTQSPTHLIKTRGQQVTLRCSSQSGHNTVSWYQQALGQGPQFIFQYYREEENGRGNFPPRFSGLQFPNYSSELNVNALELDDSALYLCASSLPSGVYNEQFFGPGTRLTVL.

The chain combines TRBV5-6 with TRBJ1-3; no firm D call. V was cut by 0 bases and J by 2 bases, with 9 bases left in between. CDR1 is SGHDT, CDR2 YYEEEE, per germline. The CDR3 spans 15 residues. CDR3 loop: CASSLGARAGNTIYF. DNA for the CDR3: TGTGCCAGCAGCTTGGGGGCTCGTGCTGGAAACACCATATATTTT.

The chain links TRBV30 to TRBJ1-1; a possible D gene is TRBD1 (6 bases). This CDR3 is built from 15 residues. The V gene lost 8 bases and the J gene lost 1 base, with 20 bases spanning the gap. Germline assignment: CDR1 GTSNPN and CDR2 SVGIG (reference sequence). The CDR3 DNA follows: TGTGCCCGGTCATACGGGGGGCCGGGGAACACTGAAGCTTTCTTT. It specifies CARSYGGPGNTEAFF.

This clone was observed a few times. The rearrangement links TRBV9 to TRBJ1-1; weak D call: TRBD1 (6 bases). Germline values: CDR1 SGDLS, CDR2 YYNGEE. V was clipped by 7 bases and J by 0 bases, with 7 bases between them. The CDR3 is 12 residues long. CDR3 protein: CASGQMNTEAFF. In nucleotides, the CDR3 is TGTGCCAGCGGACAGATGAACACTGAAGCTTTCTTT.

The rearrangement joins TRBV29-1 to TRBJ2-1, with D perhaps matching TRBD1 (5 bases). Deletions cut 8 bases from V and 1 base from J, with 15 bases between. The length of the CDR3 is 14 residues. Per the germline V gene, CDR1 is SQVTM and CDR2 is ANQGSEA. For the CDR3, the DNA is TGCAGCACTGCTGGCAGGGTGTCCTACAATGAGCAGTTCTTC. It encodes CSTAGRVSYNEQFF.

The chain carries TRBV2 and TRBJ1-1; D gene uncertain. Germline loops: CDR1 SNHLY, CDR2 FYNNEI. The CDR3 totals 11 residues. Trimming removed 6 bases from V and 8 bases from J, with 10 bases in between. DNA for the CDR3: TGTGCCAGCAGGGTCAGAGGGGAAGCTTTCTTT. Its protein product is CASRVRGEAFF.

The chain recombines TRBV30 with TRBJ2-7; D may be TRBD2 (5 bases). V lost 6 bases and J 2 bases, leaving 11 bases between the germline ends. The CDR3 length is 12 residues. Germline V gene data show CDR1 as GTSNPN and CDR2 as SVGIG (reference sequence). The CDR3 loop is CACLDGAYEQYF. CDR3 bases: TGTGCCTGTCTGGACGGGGCCTACGAGCAGTACTTC.

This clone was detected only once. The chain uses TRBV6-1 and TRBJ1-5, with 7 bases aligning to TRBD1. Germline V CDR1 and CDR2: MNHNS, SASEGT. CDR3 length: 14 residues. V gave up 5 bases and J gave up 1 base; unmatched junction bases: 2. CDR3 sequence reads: CASSWGQSNQPQHF. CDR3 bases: TGTGCCAGCAGTTGGGGACAGAGCAATCAGCCCCAGCATTTT.

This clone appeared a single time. The CDR3 loop is CASTLTRVSTDTQYF. In DNA form, the CDR3 reads TGTGCCAGTACCCTAACACGGGTAAGCACAGATACGCAGTATTTT. The chain combines TRBV19 with TRBJ2-3; D not certain. CDR1 and CDR2 from the germline V gene are LNHDA and SQIVND (reference sequence). The germline V and J ends were trimmed by 7 bases and 0 bases, with 14 bases remaining between them. The CDR3 covers 15 residues.

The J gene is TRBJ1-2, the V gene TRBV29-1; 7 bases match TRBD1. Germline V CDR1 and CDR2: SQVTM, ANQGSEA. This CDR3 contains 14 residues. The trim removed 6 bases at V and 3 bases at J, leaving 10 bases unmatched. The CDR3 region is CSVKEGGGDYGYTF. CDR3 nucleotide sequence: TGCAGCGTGAAAGAAGGGGGCGGGGACTATGGCTACACCTTC.

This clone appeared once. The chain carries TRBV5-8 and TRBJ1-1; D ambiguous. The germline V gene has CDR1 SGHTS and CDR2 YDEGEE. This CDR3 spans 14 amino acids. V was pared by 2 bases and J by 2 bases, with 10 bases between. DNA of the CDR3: TGTGCCAGCAGCTTCGGCGGGGTAAACACTGAAGCTTTCTTT. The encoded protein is CASSFGGVNTEAFF.

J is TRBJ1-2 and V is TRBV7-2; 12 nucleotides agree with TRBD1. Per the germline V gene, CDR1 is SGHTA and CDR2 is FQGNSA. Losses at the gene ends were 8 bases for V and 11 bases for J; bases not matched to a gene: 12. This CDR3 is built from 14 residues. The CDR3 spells CASGTGTGGTRYTF. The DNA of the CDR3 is TGTGCCAGCGGAACGGGGACAGGGGGCACGAGATACACCTTC.

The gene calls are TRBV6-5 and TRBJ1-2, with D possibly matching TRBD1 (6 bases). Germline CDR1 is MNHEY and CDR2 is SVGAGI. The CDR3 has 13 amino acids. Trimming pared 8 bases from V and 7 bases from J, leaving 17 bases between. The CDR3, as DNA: TGTGCCAGCGGACGGACAGCTTCTGGTGGCTACACCTTC. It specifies CASGRTASGGYTF.

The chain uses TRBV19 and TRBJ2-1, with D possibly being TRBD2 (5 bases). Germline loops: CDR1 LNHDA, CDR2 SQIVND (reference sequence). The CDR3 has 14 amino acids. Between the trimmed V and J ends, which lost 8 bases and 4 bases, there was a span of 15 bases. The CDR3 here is CASAHPGGYNEQFF. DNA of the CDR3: TGTGCCAGTGCCCATCCGGGCGGGTACAATGAGCAGTTCTTC.

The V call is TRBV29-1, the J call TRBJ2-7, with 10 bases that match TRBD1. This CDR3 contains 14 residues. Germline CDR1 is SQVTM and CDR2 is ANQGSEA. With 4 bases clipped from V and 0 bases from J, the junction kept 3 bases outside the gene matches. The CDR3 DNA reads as TGCAGCGTTGGGGGACAGGGGTCCTCCTACGAGCAGTACTTC. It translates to CSVGGQGSSYEQYF.

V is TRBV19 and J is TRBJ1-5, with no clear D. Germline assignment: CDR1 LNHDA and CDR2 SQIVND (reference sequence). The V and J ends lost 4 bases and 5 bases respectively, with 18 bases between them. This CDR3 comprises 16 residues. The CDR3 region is CASSTFAGMADQPQHF. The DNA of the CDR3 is TGTGCCAGTAGTACCTTCGCGGGGATGGCGGATCAGCCCCAGCATTTT.

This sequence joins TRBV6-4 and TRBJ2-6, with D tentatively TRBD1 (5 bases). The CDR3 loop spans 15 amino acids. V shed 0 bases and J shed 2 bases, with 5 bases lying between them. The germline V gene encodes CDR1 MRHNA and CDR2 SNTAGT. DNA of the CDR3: TGTGCCAGCAGTGACTCGACAGCTGGGGCCAACGTCCTGACTTTC. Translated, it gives CASSDSTAGANVLTF.

The CDR3 DNA sequence: TGTGCCATCAGTGAAGCCTTAACCTACAATGAGCAGTTCTTC. Translation gives CAISEALTYNEQFF. V gene TRBV10-3 combines with J gene TRBJ2-1; D unresolved. The CDR3 is 14 residues long. The germline V and J ends were trimmed by 3 bases and 2 bases, with 8 bases remaining between them. Germline-derived CDR1 and CDR2 are ENHRY and SYGVKD.

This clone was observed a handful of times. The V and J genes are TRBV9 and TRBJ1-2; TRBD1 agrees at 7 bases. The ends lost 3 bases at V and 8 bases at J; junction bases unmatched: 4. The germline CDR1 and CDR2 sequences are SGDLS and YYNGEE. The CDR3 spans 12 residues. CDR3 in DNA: TGTGCCAGCAGCGAGACAGGGCGCGGCTACACCTTC. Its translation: CASSETGRGYTF.

CDR3: CASNRAGGLMGATYEQYF. CDR3 DNA: TGTGCCAGTAATAGGGCAGGGGGCCTCATGGGGGCTACCTACGAGCAGTACTTC. V is TRBV19 and J is TRBJ2-7, with TRBD1 identical over 8 bases. Unmatched junction bases numbered 19, after V lost 7 bases and J lost 2 bases. Germline V gene lookup returns CDR1 LNHDA and CDR2 SQIVND (reference sequence). CDR3 length: 18 amino acids.